This TCR beta chain was captured in a study of T cell repertoires in cytomegalovirus infection. Study details: Public TCR beta signatures marked donors with CMV infection and the matching HLA. Study results and limitations: Clonotype analysis showed dominance of the ex vivo response by HLA-C-restricted CMV-specific TCR beta clonotypes. CMV carriers having the relevant HLA were flagged by cumulative public TCR beta family frequency.

Unmatched junction bases numbered 6, after V lost 5 bases and J lost 4 bases. Germline CDR1 and CDR2: SGHVS and FNYEAQ. The CDR3 is made up of 14 amino acids. TCRdb fed the reads into MiXCR, producing one record per CDR3 protein. Altogether some 450,000 distinct CDR3 sequences are present, 30% to 40% being singletons, with the ten largest covering about 13%. This clonotype was found many times. Its antigen is still unknown. The sequencing sample was made of PBMCs. V is TRBV7-6 and J is TRBJ1-1; 8 bases line up with TRBD1. This clonotype originated in a human donor in good health (CMV status not recorded). Some clones in this sample may be carry-over from other donors' samples. CDR3 loop: CASSTGQGLTEAFF. The CDR3 DNA reads as TGTGCCAGCAGCACAGGACAGGGTCTCACTGAAGCTTTCTTT.